The clone carrying this T cell receptor (beta chain) has a handful of counts. This specimen belongs to a study of molecular identifiers for immune sequencing clone quantification. Construction of naive CD8 libraries employed about 20,000 to 1,100,000 sorted cells together with 10%, 30% or 50% RNA. TCRdb passed the PCR reads through MiXCR, listing each CDR3 protein once. The sample yields some 650,000 distinct CDR3 sequences, about 20% seen once. The germline gives CDR1 SQVTM, CDR2 ANQGSEA. This CDR3 spans 14 amino acids. With 3 bases clipped from V and 6 bases from J, the junction kept 10 bases outside the gene matches.

The rearrangement joins TRBV29-1 to TRBJ1-2, with TRBD1 matching 7 bases. The clonotype comes from a human donor in good health. Some libraries in this study had Jurkat cell RNA spiked in. Sequenced material: naive CD8+ T cells from blood, with Jurkat cell RNA spiked in. As for subset: FACS-sorted CD8+CD4-CCR7+CD45RA+ naive T cells. The chain's CDR3 is CSVDGRQGFNGYTF. The CDR3 bases are TGCAGCGTTGACGGCCGACAGGGTTTTAATGGCTACACCTTC.